These 22 T cell receptor beta chains were sequenced from one sample in a study of monozygotic twins with cystic fibrosis. Produced via immunoSEQ multiplex PCR; TCRdb's table is partial and in-frame only. The sample shows some 10,000 clones, more than 99% of them seen only once. The specimen was blood. These TCRs come from a man aged 18 to 35 with cystic fibrosis.

V and J are TRBV6-5 and TRBJ2-1, with TRBD1 matching over 8 bases. Germline CDR1 and CDR2: MNHEY and SVGAGI. The CDR3 spans 13 residues. The ends lost 6 bases at V and 15 bases at J; junction bases unmatched: 13. CDR3 in amino acids: CASSPGQGKRLFF. CDR3 nucleotide sequence: TGTGCCAGCAGCCCAGGACAGGGAAAGAGGCTGTTCTTC.

The chain recombines TRBV6-6 with TRBJ1-1; 8 positions agree with TRBD1. Germline CDR1 MNHNY, CDR2 SVGAGI (reference sequence). Losses at the gene ends were 0 bases for V and 6 bases for J; bases not matched to a gene: 6. The CDR3 loop spans 15 amino acids. The CDR3 DNA follows: TGTGCCAGCAGTTACTCGACTCGACAGGGGTCTGAAGCTTTCTTT. It yields the protein CASSYSTRQGSEAFF.

This chain uses TRBV9 with TRBJ2-7; D might be TRBD2 (6 bases). The germline V gene has CDR1 SGDLS and CDR2 YYNGEE. Deletions cut 0 bases from V and 3 bases from J, with 13 bases between. CDR3 size: 15 residues. In DNA, the CDR3 is TGTGCCAGCAGCGTAGCGGCTAGCGACGTCTACGAGCAGTACTTC. Translation gives CASSVAASDVYEQYF.

This sequence joins TRBV15 and TRBJ2-3; D ambiguous. Germline CDR1 and CDR2: LNHNV and YYDKDF (reference sequence). Trimming shortened V by 0 bases and J by 3 bases, and 1 base separated the two germline ends. The CDR3 is 12 residues long. The CDR3 protein is CATSRDTDTQYF. CDR3 nucleotides: TGTGCCACCAGCAGAGATACAGATACGCAGTATTTT.

V is TRBV29-1 and J is TRBJ2-1; 7 positions match TRBD2. Trimming took 5 bases from V and 3 from J; bases not matched to a gene: 4. The CDR3 has 13 amino acids. Germline CDR1 reads SQVTM; CDR2 reads ANQGSEA. CDR3 amino acids: CSVSGGGYNEQFF. CDR3 DNA sequence: TGCAGCGTTTCGGGAGGCGGCTACAATGAGCAGTTCTTC.

The rearrangement uses TRBV5-1 and TRBJ2-7; D gene uncertain. This CDR3 is built from 13 residues. V was trimmed by 1 base and J by 6 bases, leaving 11 bases between them. Germline-derived CDR1 and CDR2 are SGHRS and YFSETQ. The CDR3 loop reads CASSLSLDLEQYF. The CDR3 DNA is TGCGCCAGCAGCTTGTCTCTGGACCTCGAGCAGTACTTC. The full variable domain, completed using reference TRBV5-1 and TRBJ2-7, is KAGVTQTPRYLIKTRGQQVTLSCSPISGHRSVSWYQQTPGQGLQFLFEYFSETQRNKGNFPGRFSGRQFSNSRSEMNVSTLELGDSALYLCASSLSLDLEQYFGPGTRLTVT.

This chain connects TRBV2 to TRBJ2-7; 7 nucleotides line up with TRBD1. Germline assignment: CDR1 SNHLY and CDR2 FYNNEI. The J segment lost 2 bases and the V segment lost 3 bases, leaving 10 bases of the junction unmatched. The CDR3 extends over 16 amino acids. Written as DNA, the CDR3 is TGTGCCAGCAGTGAGGACAGGCCCCCCGCAACCTACGAGCAGTACTTC. Its protein product is CASSEDRPPATYEQYF.

V gene TRBV5-1 combines with J gene TRBJ1-4; possibly TRBD1 for D (5 bases). Germline lookup yields CDR1 SGHRS and CDR2 YFSETQ. The CDR3 contains 14 residues. Deletions cut 4 bases from V and 13 bases from J, with 20 bases between. CDR3 coding DNA: TGCGCCAGCAGCCTGGGGCCCGGAGCGGAACGACTGTTTTTT. The encoded protein is CASSLGPGAERLFF. Full variable domain (outside the CDR3, taken from reference TRBV5-1 and TRBJ1-4): KAGVTQTPRYLIKTRGQQVTLSCSPISGHRSVSWYQQTPGQGLQFLFEYFSETQRNKGNFPGRFSGRQFSNSRSEMNVSTLELGDSALYLCASSLGPGAERLFFGSGTQLSVL.

This clone has a single count. The genes are TRBV4-2 and TRBJ2-1; the D is unclear. Trimming shortened V by 4 bases and J by 10 bases, and 14 bases separated the two germline ends. This CDR3 spans 13 amino acids. Germline-derived CDR1 and CDR2 are LGHNA and YNFKEQ. CDR3 coding DNA: TGTGCCAGCAGCCTTTTTTCCCCCCCAGAGCAGTTCTTC. Protein product: CASSLFSPPEQFF.

The V call is TRBV6-1, the J call TRBJ1-3; D unclear. This CDR3 comprises 17 residues. Trimming stripped 3 bases from V and 1 base from J, with 16 bases between. CDR1 and CDR2 from the germline V gene are MNHNS and SASEGT. In DNA, the CDR3 is TGTGCCAGCAGTGACGTCACCCCCGACAAGTCTGGAAACACCATATATTTT. Protein sequence: CASSDVTPDKSGNTIYF.

The gene calls are TRBV5-1 and TRBJ1-1, with a weak D call TRBD1 (5 bases). The CDR3 loop spans 14 amino acids. V was trimmed by 4 bases and J by 6 bases, leaving 16 bases between them. Looked up from germline, CDR1 is SGHRS and CDR2 is YFSETQ. The CDR3 is CASSPSGADPEAFF. The CDR3 DNA reads TGCGCCAGCAGCCCCTCCGGGGCAGACCCTGAAGCTTTCTTT.

The rearrangement joins TRBV7-9 to TRBJ1-4; D is perhaps TRBD1 (6 bases). The CDR3 is 13 amino acids. Germline CDR1 is SEHNR and CDR2 is FQNEAQ (reference sequence). Deletions cut 4 bases from V and 6 bases from J, with 9 bases between. The CDR3, as DNA: TGTGCCAGCAGCTCCGGGACACATGAAAAACTGTTTTTT. Encoded protein: CASSSGTHEKLFF. The full variable domain, with the rest looked up from reference TRBV7-9 and TRBJ1-4, is DTGVSQNPRHKITKRGQNVTFRCDPISEHNRLYWYRQTLGQGPEFLTYFQNEAQLEKSRLLSDRFSAERPKGSFSTLEIQRTEQGDSAMYLCASSSGTHEKLFFGSGTQLSVL.

The J gene is TRBJ2-7, the V gene TRBV7-8; TRBD1 aligns across 7 bases. The V gene end was trimmed by 5 bases and the J gene end by 0 bases; junction bases not matched to a gene: 7. The CDR3 has 15 amino acids. The germline CDR1 and CDR2 sequences are SGHVS and FQNEAQ. DNA for the CDR3: TGTGCCAGCAGCATTCGACAGGGCCCCTCCTACGAGCAGTACTTC. Its translation: CASSIRQGPSYEQYF. The full variable domain, its missing parts supplied by reference TRBV7-8 and TRBJ2-7, is GAGVSQSPRYKVAKRGQDVALRCDPISGHVSLFWYQQALGQGPEFLTYFQNEAQLDKSGLPSDRFFAERPEGSVSTLKIQRTQQEDSAVYLCASSIRQGPSYEQYFGPGTRLTVT.

J is TRBJ1-3 and V is TRBV6-5; D might be TRBD1 (5 bases). The V and J ends lost 5 bases and 0 bases respectively, with 11 bases between them. The CDR3 runs to 15 residues. Per germline, CDR1 MNHEY and CDR2 SVGAGI. The CDR3 sequence is CASSGDWISGNTIYF. CDR3 DNA: TGTGCCAGCAGTGGGGACTGGATCTCTGGAAACACCATATATTTT.

The rearrangement joins TRBV5-1 to TRBJ1-2; 7 bases agree with TRBD1. The CDR3 sequence is 16 residues long. V lost 0 bases to trimming and J lost 1 base; unmatched junction nucleotides: 6. In germline, CDR1 is SGHRS, CDR2 YFSETQ. The CDR3 nucleotides are TGCGCCAGCAGCTTGGCCACAGGGGCGCTTAACTATGGCTACACCTTC. Translated: CASSLATGALNYGYTF.

CDR3 protein: CASSLGWDNQPQHF. CDR3 DNA: TGTGCCAGCAGCTTGGGTTGGGACAATCAGCCCCAGCATTTT. V gene TRBV5-6 combines with J gene TRBJ1-5; D unclear. CDR3 length: 14 amino acids. V was trimmed by 0 bases and J by 3 bases, leaving 7 bases between them. In germline, CDR1 is SGHDT, CDR2 YYEEEE.

The rearrangement uses TRBV27 and TRBJ2-1; TRBD2 matches at 10 bases. The CDR3 extends over 15 amino acids. Trimming at V came to 4 bases and at J to 7 bases, leaving 7 bases not matched to a gene. Germline V gives CDR1 MNHEY, CDR2 SMNVEV (reference sequence). This chain's CDR3 is CASSYGLAGVNEQFF. CDR3 coding DNA: TGTGCCAGCAGTTACGGCCTAGCGGGAGTGAATGAGCAGTTCTTC.

V is TRBV15 and J is TRBJ2-7, with a possible D match to TRBD2 (6 bases). The V gene's germline CDR1 is LNHNV and CDR2 YYDKDF (reference sequence). V was pared by 1 base and J by 6 bases, with 13 bases between. This CDR3 region has 14 residues. The CDR3 loop reads CATSRVLTGAEQYF. CDR3 in DNA: TGTGCCACCAGCAGAGTTTTGACGGGAGCCGAGCAGTACTTC.

This clone appeared a single time. V gene TRBV11-2 combines with J gene TRBJ2-3; the D is unclear. This CDR3 comprises 13 residues. The germline gives CDR1 SGHAT, CDR2 FQNNGV. V was pared by 1 base and J by 6 bases, with 8 bases between. CDR3 nucleotides: TGTGCCAGCAGCTTAGTGTGGGCTGATACGCAGTATTTT. Protein sequence: CASSLVWADTQYF.

V is TRBV27 and J is TRBJ2-2, with 9 bases aligning to TRBD2. V trimming: 5 bases; J trimming: 6 bases; junction bases outside the gene matches: 4. CDR3 size: 14 residues. Looked up from germline, CDR1 is MNHEY and CDR2 is SMNVEV (reference sequence). In DNA, the CDR3 is TGTGCCAGCAGTCGTAGCGGGAGACCCGGGGAGCTGTTTTTT. This encodes CASSRSGRPGELFF.

The chain is built from TRBV7-9 and TRBJ2-7, with D uncertain. V lost 5 bases, J lost 1 base, and 21 bases lay in between. Germline CDR1 is SEHNR and CDR2 is FQNEAQ (reference sequence). There are 17 residues in the CDR3. CDR3 loop: CASSPPKGSYDSYEQYF. DNA of the CDR3: TGTGCCAGCAGCCCTCCTAAAGGTAGTTACGATTCCTACGAGCAGTACTTC.

This clone was seen just once. J is TRBJ2-7 and V is TRBV27; weak D call: TRBD2 (6 bases). Trimming shortened V by 3 bases and J by 0 bases, and 9 bases separated the two germline ends. The CDR3 totals 14 residues. Germline V CDR1 and CDR2: MNHEY, SMNVEV (reference sequence). CDR3 protein: CASSFAGSSYEQYF. Here the CDR3 DNA reads TGTGCCAGCAGTTTTGCCGGGAGCTCCTACGAGCAGTACTTC.